These 24 T cell receptor beta chains share one sample of origin, sequenced in a study of graft-versus-host responses after intestinal transplantation. Processing of graft tissue released intraepithelial and lamina propria lymphocytes. Method: immunoSEQ multiplex PCR; TCRdb's copy keeps in-frame clones and lacks some. This sample has 15,000 to 20,000 clones; approximately 80% occur once, and the top ten carry about 4%. Sequencing was performed on ileum tissue, taken about 19 months after intestinal transplantation. The source of these receptors is a human patient who received an intestinal transplant, so some T cells may come from the graft donor.

This clone was counted between two and nine times. The V gene is TRBV18, the J gene TRBJ1-2; 7 bases match TRBD1. Germline-derived CDR1 and CDR2 are KGHSH and LQKENI. The trim removed 4 bases at V and 4 bases at J, leaving 12 bases unmatched. The CDR3 loop spans 16 amino acids. The CDR3 DNA reads as TGTGCCAGCTCACTAGACTCCGGGACAGACTTCTATGGCTACACCTTC. This sequence encodes CASSLDSGTDFYGYTF. Looking up the rest from reference TRBV18 and TRBJ1-2 gives the full variable domain: NAGVMQNPRHLVRRRGQEARLRCSPMKGHSHVYWYRQLPEEGLKFMVYLQKENIIDESGMPKERFSAEFPKEGPSILRIQQVVRGDSAAYFCASSLDSGTDFYGYTFGSGTRLTVV.

The chain carries TRBV19 and TRBJ2-2; D is ambiguous. Looked up from germline, CDR1 is LNHDA and CDR2 is SQIVND (reference sequence). The CDR3 consists of 11 residues. V lost 3 bases and J 5 bases, leaving 1 base between the germline ends. In DNA, the CDR3 is TGTGCCAGTAGTATTACCGGGGAGCTGTTTTTT. Its translation: CASSITGELFF.

The V gene is TRBV4-1, the J gene TRBJ2-7; TRBD1 aligns across 7 bases. CDR1 and CDR2 (germline): MGHRA, YSYEKL. This CDR3 is built from 17 residues. V was clipped by 1 base and J by 0 bases; unmatched bases: 9. The CDR3 bases are TGCGCCAGCAGCCAAGGAGCGACCGGGACAGTCTCCTACGAGCAGTACTTC. Its translation: CASSQGATGTVSYEQYF.

This chain connects TRBV6-1 to TRBJ1-2; D is possibly TRBD1 (6 bases). The length of the CDR3 is 13 residues. The V gene's germline CDR1 is MNHNS and CDR2 SASEGT. Trimming pared 6 bases from V and 7 bases from J, leaving 15 bases between. This CDR3 reads CASRKQGSGGYTF. Here the CDR3 DNA reads TGTGCCAGCAGAAAACAGGGTAGTGGTGGCTACACCTTC.

The chain uses TRBV7-2 and TRBJ1-1, with a weak D call TRBD1 (6 bases). The germline CDR1 and CDR2 sequences are SGHTA and FQGNSA. V shed 0 bases and J shed 5 bases, with 13 bases lying between them. This CDR3 comprises 15 residues. The CDR3 region is CASSLAAGAFTEAFF. CDR3 bases: TGTGCCAGCAGCTTAGCGGCAGGGGCGTTTACTGAAGCTTTCTTT.

The CDR3 coding sequence is TGTGCCAGCAGTTACTCTGCGAGGGAACAAGAGACCCAGTACTTC. Residues: CASSYSAREQETQYF. The V and J genes are TRBV6-5 and TRBJ2-5; tentative D call: TRBD2 (5 bases). The length of the CDR3 is 15 residues. V lost 0 bases to trimming and J lost 2 bases, with 10 bases between them. Germline V gene data show CDR1 as MNHEY and CDR2 as SVGAGI.

The rearrangement links TRBV9 to TRBJ2-7, with D perhaps TRBD2 (5 bases). The CDR3 is made up of 15 amino acids. Trimming took 3 bases from V and 3 from J, leaving 16 bases between them. From germline, CDR1 is SGDLS and CDR2 YYNGEE. The chain's CDR3 is CASSALEGTFYEQYF. Here the CDR3 DNA reads TGTGCCAGCAGCGCCCTAGAGGGCACCTTCTACGAGCAGTACTTC.

The chain links TRBV2 to TRBJ1-1; tentatively, D is TRBD1 (5 bases). CDR3 length: 15 residues. From germline, CDR1 is SNHLY and CDR2 FYNNEI. V lost 6 bases and J 0 bases, leaving 14 bases between the germline ends. The CDR3 loop reads CASSGTRLMNTEAFF. As DNA, the CDR3 is TGTGCCAGCAGCGGGACCAGATTGATGAACACTGAAGCTTTCTTT.

About this clone itself: Distinct nucleotide sequences in the sample also encode this CDR3. The gene calls are TRBV4-1 and TRBJ2-1, with D possibly called TRBD1 or TRBD2 (5 bases each). Germline CDR1 reads MGHRA; CDR2 reads YSYEKL. This CDR3 region has 19 residues. Trimming cost V 2 bases and J 7 bases, with 27 bases left between them. CDR3 bases: TGCGCCAGCAGCCAAAAGCCCGATAGGGGACCCACCTCGGGAAATGAGCAGTTCTTC. Translated: CASSQKPDRGPTSGNEQFF.

This chain connects TRBV11-2 to TRBJ2-5, with TRBD2 as a possible D gene (6 bases). V was clipped by 6 bases and J by 5 bases, with 13 bases between them. Germline lookup yields CDR1 SGHAT and CDR2 FQNNGV. The CDR3 is 13 amino acids. The CDR3 loop reads CASRLGGTETQYF. CDR3 bases: TGTGCCAGCAGGCTCGGGGGTACGGAGACCCAGTACTTC.

The genes are TRBV2 and TRBJ1-5; D uncertain. CDR1 is SNHLY, CDR2 FYNNEI, per germline. V shed 3 bases and J shed 7 bases, with 7 bases lying between them. The CDR3 runs 12 residues. CDR3 DNA sequence: TGTGCCAGCAGTGACTCTGGGCAGCCCCAGCATTTT. This translates into CASSDSGQPQHF.

The chain recombines TRBV7-3 with TRBJ1-6; D is unresolved. Germline CDR1 reads SGHTA; CDR2 reads FQGTGA. This CDR3 contains 14 residues. Trimming left V 2 bases short and J 3 bases short, with 5 bases between. This chain's CDR3 is CASSLDGYNSPLHF. The CDR3, as DNA: TGTGCCAGCAGCTTAGACGGCTATAATTCACCCCTCCACTTT.

The chain links TRBV7-9 to TRBJ1-2; weak D call: TRBD1 (6 bases). The CDR3 covers 13 residues. The germline V and J ends were trimmed by 5 bases and 6 bases, with 13 bases remaining between them. CDR1 and CDR2 (germline): SEHNR, FQNEAQ (reference sequence). The CDR3 DNA follows: TGTGCCAGCAGCCAAACAGGGACGGATGGCTACACCTTC. Translating gives CASSQTGTDGYTF. The full variable domain, its missing parts supplied by reference TRBV7-9 and TRBJ1-2, is DTGVSQNPRHKITKRGQNVTFRCDPISEHNRLYWYRQTLGQGPEFLTYFQNEAQLEKSRLLSDRFSAERPKGSFSTLEIQRTEQGDSAMYLCASSQTGTDGYTFGSGTRLTVV.

The J gene is TRBJ2-5, the V gene TRBV9; tentative D call: TRBD1 (6 bases). The CDR3 sequence is 13 residues long. The ends were cut back, 1 base at V and 3 bases at J, with 7 bases in the middle. The V gene's germline CDR1 is SGDLS and CDR2 YYNGEE. As DNA, the CDR3 is TGTGCCAGCAGCGTATCAGGGGAAGAGACCCAGTACTTC. Protein product: CASSVSGEETQYF.

Here the CDR3 DNA reads TGTGCCAGCAGTGAAGCGCTTGGGGGGGCCGGGGAGCTGTTTTTT. It codes for CASSEALGGAGELFF. V is TRBV2 and J is TRBJ2-2; 7 nucleotides line up with TRBD2. The junction had 4 bases not matched to a gene; V was cut back by 0 bases and J by 6 bases. Germline CDR1 SNHLY, CDR2 FYNNEI. The CDR3 extends over 15 amino acids.

The J gene is TRBJ2-1, the V gene TRBV13; 9 bases are shared with TRBD2. The V segment lost 5 bases and the J segment 6 bases; nucleotides outside the gene matches: 8. This CDR3 has 15 amino acids. Germline lookup yields CDR1 PRHDT and CDR2 FYEKMQ (reference sequence). The CDR3 region is CASSLVAGGANEQFF. In nucleotides, the CDR3 is TGTGCCAGCAGCCTAGTGGCGGGGGGGGCCAATGAGCAGTTCTTC. Together with reference TRBV13 and TRBJ2-1, the CDR3 gives the full variable domain: AAGVIQSPRHLIKEKRETATLKCYPIPRHDTVYWYQQGPGQDPQFLISFYEKMQSDKGSIPDRFSAQQFSDYHSELNMSSLELGDSALYFCASSLVAGGANEQFFGPGTRLTVL.

CDR3 bases: TGCGCCAGCAGCCCCCGGAGCGGGCTAGCGGGGGGAACCGGGGAGCTGTTTTTT. The encoded protein is CASSPRSGLAGGTGELFF. This rearrangement joins TRBV4-1 to TRBJ2-2; 11 bases align to TRBD2. Germline loops: CDR1 MGHRA, CDR2 YSYEKL. V gave up 4 bases and J gave up 5 bases; unmatched junction bases: 12. The CDR3 runs 18 residues.

The genes are TRBV11-2 and TRBJ2-3; possibly TRBD2 for D (7 bases). Germline CDR1 SGHAT, CDR2 FQNNGV. This CDR3 has 14 amino acids. Trimming shortened V by 8 bases and J by 2 bases, and 14 bases separated the two germline ends. In DNA form, the CDR3 reads TGTGCCAGCTTAGGGGGGACTATCACAGATACGCAGTATTTT. Amino acid sequence: CASLGGTITDTQYF.

The V call is TRBV4-1, the J call TRBJ1-5; no definite D call. Trimming removed 4 bases at V and 1 base at J, with 5 bases between. CDR1 is MGHRA and CDR2 is YSYEKL in the germline V gene. The CDR3 has 13 residues. The CDR3 region is CASSPESNQPQHF. The CDR3 DNA follows: TGCGCCAGCAGCCCGGAAAGCAATCAGCCCCAGCATTTT.

J is TRBJ1-6 and V is TRBV27; TRBD1 might be the D (6 bases). This CDR3 comprises 16 residues. CDR1 MNHEY and CDR2 SMNVEV come from the germline V gene (reference sequence). V lost 0 bases to trimming and J lost 4 bases, with 10 bases between them. CDR3 coding DNA: TGTGCCAGCAGTTTATCTTCGGGGGCGTATAATTCACCCCTCCACTTT. Its translation: CASSLSSGAYNSPLHF.

This chain joins TRBV5-1 and TRBJ2-2; D gene ambiguous. The CDR3 runs 14 residues. Between the trimmed V and J ends, which lost 0 bases and 2 bases, there was a span of 5 bases. Germline values: CDR1 SGHRS, CDR2 YFSETQ. CDR3 amino acids: CASSLGHNTGELFF. CDR3 bases: TGCGCCAGCAGCTTGGGACACAACACCGGGGAGCTGTTTTTT. The full variable domain, in which reference TRBV5-1 and TRBJ2-2 provide the parts outside the CDR3, is KAGVTQTPRYLIKTRGQQVTLSCSPISGHRSVSWYQQTPGQGLQFLFEYFSETQRNKGNFPGRFSGRQFSNSRSEMNVSTLELGDSALYLCASSLGHNTGELFFGEGSRLTVL.

The rearrangement joins TRBV6-5 to TRBJ1-6, with 8 bases that match TRBD1. The CDR3 is made up of 14 amino acids. V shed 6 bases and J 4 bases; nucleotides not matched to a gene: 2. CDR1 and CDR2 from the germline V gene are MNHEY and SVGAGI. The CDR3 bases are TGTGCCAGCAGCAGGACAGGGTATAATTCACCCCTCCACTTT. It specifies CASSRTGYNSPLHF.

The CDR3 region is CAISESQRDNSPLHF. CDR3 DNA sequence: TGTGCCATCAGTGAGTCGCAGCGGGATAATTCACCCCTCCACTTT. V gene TRBV10-3 combines with J gene TRBJ1-6, with no clear D. Trimming pared 0 bases from V and 5 bases from J, leaving 8 bases between. Germline loops: CDR1 ENHRY, CDR2 SYGVKD. The CDR3 is 15 residues long.

The chain recombines TRBV7-8 with TRBJ1-5; TRBD1 matches 7 bases. V shed 2 bases, J shed 2 bases, and the junction held 12 bases outside the gene matches. Germline V gives CDR1 SGHVS, CDR2 FQNEAQ. This CDR3 has 18 amino acids. The CDR3 loop is CASSLPPNRGSRNQPQHF. CDR3 in DNA: TGTGCCAGCAGCTTACCCCCCAACAGGGGTTCACGCAATCAGCCCCAGCATTTT.